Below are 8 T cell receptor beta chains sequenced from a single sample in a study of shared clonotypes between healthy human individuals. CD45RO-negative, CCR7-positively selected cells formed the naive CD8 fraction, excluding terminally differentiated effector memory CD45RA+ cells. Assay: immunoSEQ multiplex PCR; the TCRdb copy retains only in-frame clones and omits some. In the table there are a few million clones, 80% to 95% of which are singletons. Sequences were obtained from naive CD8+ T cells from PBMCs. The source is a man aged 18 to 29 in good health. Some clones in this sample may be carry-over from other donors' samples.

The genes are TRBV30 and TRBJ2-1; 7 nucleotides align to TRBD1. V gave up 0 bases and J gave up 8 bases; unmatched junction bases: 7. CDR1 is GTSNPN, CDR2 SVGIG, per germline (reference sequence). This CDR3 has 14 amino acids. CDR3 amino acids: CAWSVRLTGDEQFF. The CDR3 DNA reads TGTGCCTGGAGTGTCCGGCTAACAGGGGATGAGCAGTTCTTC.

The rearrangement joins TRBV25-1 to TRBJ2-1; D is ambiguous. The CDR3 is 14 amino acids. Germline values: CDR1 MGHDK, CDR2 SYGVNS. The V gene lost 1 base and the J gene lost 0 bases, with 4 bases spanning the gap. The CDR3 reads CASSEFASYNEQFF. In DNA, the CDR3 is TGTGCCAGCAGTGAATTTGCCTCCTACAATGAGCAGTTCTTC. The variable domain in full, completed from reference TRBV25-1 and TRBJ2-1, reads EADIYQTPRYLVIGTGKKITLECSQTMGHDKMYWYQQDPGMELHLIHYSYGVNSTEKGDLSSESTVSRIRTEHFPLTLESARPSHTSQYLCASSEFASYNEQFFGPGTRLTVL.

CDR3 loop: CASVGDASTDTQYF. The CDR3 DNA reads TGTGCCAGCGTGGGGGACGCAAGCACAGATACGCAGTATTTT. V and J are TRBV7-9 and TRBJ2-3; possibly TRBD1 or TRBD2 for D (5 bases each). Per germline, CDR1 SEHNR and CDR2 FQNEAQ (reference sequence). Trimming cost V 8 bases and J 0 bases, with 12 bases left between them. The CDR3 totals 14 residues.

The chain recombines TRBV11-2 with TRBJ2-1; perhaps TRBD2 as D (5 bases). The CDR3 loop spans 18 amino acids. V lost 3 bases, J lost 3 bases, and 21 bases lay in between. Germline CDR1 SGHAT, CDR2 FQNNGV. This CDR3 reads CASSFFPKRTQVYNEQFF. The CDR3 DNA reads TGTGCCAGCAGCTTTTTTCCCAAGCGGACCCAAGTCTACAATGAGCAGTTCTTC.

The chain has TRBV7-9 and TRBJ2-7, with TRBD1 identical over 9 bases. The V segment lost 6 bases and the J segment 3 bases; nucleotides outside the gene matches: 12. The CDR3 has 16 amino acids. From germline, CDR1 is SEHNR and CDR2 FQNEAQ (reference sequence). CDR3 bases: TGTGCCAGCAGGCGGGGCGGGCTGGGACAGGGCTACGAGCAGTACTTC. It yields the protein CASRRGGLGQGYEQYF.

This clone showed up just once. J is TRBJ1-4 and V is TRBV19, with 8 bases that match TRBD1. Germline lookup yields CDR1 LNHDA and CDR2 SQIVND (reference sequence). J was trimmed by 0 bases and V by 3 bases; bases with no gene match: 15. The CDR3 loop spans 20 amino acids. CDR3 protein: CASSMIKDREFPPTNEKLFF. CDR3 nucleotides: TGTGCCAGTAGTATGATAAAGGACAGGGAGTTTCCTCCAACTAATGAAAAACTGTTTTTT.

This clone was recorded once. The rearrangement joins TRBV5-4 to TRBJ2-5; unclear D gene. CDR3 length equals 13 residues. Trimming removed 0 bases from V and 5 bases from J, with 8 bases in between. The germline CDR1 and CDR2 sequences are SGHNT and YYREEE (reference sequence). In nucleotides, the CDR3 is TGTGCCAGCAGCTTGGGCGCGAGGGAGACCCAGTACTTC. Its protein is CASSLGARETQYF.

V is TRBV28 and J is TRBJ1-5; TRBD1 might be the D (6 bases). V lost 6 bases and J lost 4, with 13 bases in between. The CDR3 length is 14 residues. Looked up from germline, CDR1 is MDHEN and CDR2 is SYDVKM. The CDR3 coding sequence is TGTGCCAGCAGATTCGGGACATTGAATCAGCCCCAGCATTTT. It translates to CASRFGTLNQPQHF.